This TCR beta chain was recovered during a study of blood T cell repertoires in COVID-19. As for the study in general: The study drew acute and convalescent COVID-19 samples from the United States, Italy and Spain. T cells, B-cell-depleted T cells, or PBMCs supplied cDNA or gDNA.

Authors' data handling: Reference gene primer amplification gave nucleated cell count estimates. Assay used: immunoSEQ multiplex PCR; TCRdb lists only in-frame clones, some missing. That table furnishes V, J and clone size, whereas the DNA furnished D and trimming. The data show roughly 88,000 clones, roughly 76% seen once. The CDR3 has 13 amino acids. Germline V gene lookup returns CDR1 SGHRS and CDR2 YFSETQ. The V end was cut by 0 bases, the J end by 2 bases, with 5 bases between. The material sequenced was peripheral blood. This receptor was obtained from a woman of 80 years or more with active or convalescent COVID-19. The chain joins TRBV5-1 to TRBJ1-2; D call uncertain. The CDR3 sequence is CASSLGENYGYTF. The CDR3 DNA reads as TGCGCCAGCAGCTTGGGCGAGAACTATGGCTACACCTTC.